The clone carrying this T cell receptor (beta chain) was observed a few times. The data stem from a study of blood T cells in healthy people across ages. Together with a sample-barcoded 5' primer, a J-beta primer mix was included in a second PCR lasting roughly 6 to 12 cycles. TCRdb reanalysed the 5' RACE reads using MiXCR and keeps one entry per CDR3 protein. The table records around 1,800,000 distinct CDR3 sequences, roughly two fifths of them present only once. Germline CDR1 and CDR2: ENHRY and SYGVKD. This CDR3 has 22 amino acids. V lost 8 bases and J lost 2; bases outside the gene matches: 31. The sequenced sample consisted of blood. The sequence derives from a human donor in good health. The chain recombines TRBV10-3 with TRBJ2-3; 7 bases fit TRBD1. CDR3 in amino acids: CAIVIYRDSLPSLATNTDTQYF. The CDR3 region has the DNA TGTGCCATCGTCATCTATCGGGACAGTCTTCCCAGTCTAGCTACTAACACAGATACGCAGTATTTT.